A selection of T cell receptor beta chains follows, all from one sample in a study of OX40 agonist ivuxolimab in advanced cancers. Sequenced by immunoSEQ multiplex PCR; TCRdb stores in-frame clones only, minus some. The sample has some 74,000 clones; roughly 90% are singletons. The starting material was CD4+ or CD8+ T cells sorted from blood, obtained in a trial of the OX40 agonist ivuxolimab. The receptor set was obtained from an adult with an advanced solid tumor such as melanoma, head and neck, liver or kidney cancer. CDR3s include the opening cysteine and the closing phenylalanine or tryptophan. The D gene is left open where the match is weak. For some rows the clone size is stated as once, few or many, or as a class when expanded; others skip it.

d_call j_call cdr3_length clone_size v_call cdr3_aa cdr3_nt
TRBD1 TRBJ1-1 15 few TRBV4-2 CASNAGQGPNTEAFF TGTGCCAGCAATGCGGGACAGGGGCCGAACACTGAAGCTTTCTTT
- TRBJ2-3 13 - TRBV4-1 CASSRTGTDTQYF TGCGCCAGCAGCCGAACTGGCACAGATACGCAGTATTTT
- TRBJ1-1 13 few TRBV9 CASSRFLDTEAFF TGTGCCAGCAGCCGGTTCCTCGACACTGAAGCTTTCTTT
- TRBJ2-7 12 - TRBV2 CASSKNSLEQYF TGTGCCAGCAGTAAAAACAGCCTCGAGCAGTACTTC
- TRBJ2-7 12 - TRBV5-1 CASSSNTYEQYF TGCGCCAGCAGCTCGAACACGTACGAGCAGTACTTC
- TRBJ2-2 15 - TRBV5-1 CASSFGNWDTGELFF TGCGCCAGCAGCTTCGGGAATTGGGACACCGGGGAGCTGTTTTTT
TRBD2 TRBJ2-7 13 - TRBV28 CASVPGGWYEQYF TGTGCCAGCGTCCCGGGAGGTTGGTACGAGCAGTACTTC
- TRBJ2-5 13 - TRBV7-2 CASSLAHGETQYF TGTGCCAGCAGCTTAGCGCATGGGGAGACCCAGTACTTC
- TRBJ1-1 13 - TRBV27 CASSLSGSGVSFF TGTGCCAGCAGTTTATCAGGGTCCGGTGTATCTTTCTTT
- TRBJ2-4 13 - TRBV18 CASSLDSKNIQYF TGTGCCAGCTCTCTGGACAGCAAAAACATTCAGTACTTC
- TRBJ2-7 12 - TRBV10-3 CAISDLSYEQYF TGTGCCATCAGTGATCTGTCCTACGAGCAGTACTTC
- TRBJ1-2 15 - TRBV27 CASSLGTAGGLGYTF TGTGCCAGCAGTCTAGGGACCGCCGGGGGCTTGGGCTACACCTTC
- TRBJ1-1 14 few TRBV28 CASSSRLRDTEAFF TGTGCCAGCAGTTCCCGGCTTAGGGACACTGAAGCTTTCTTT
TRBD1 TRBJ1-2 13 - TRBV28 CASSLGQVYGYTF TGTGCCAGCAGTTTGGGACAGGTCTATGGCTACACCTTC
TRBD1 TRBJ1-2 13 - TRBV28 CASSRTGNYGYTF TGTGCCAGCAGTCGGACAGGGAACTATGGCTACACCTTC